A single sample is the source of the 17 T cell receptor beta chains below, sequenced in a study of PD-L1 blockade in urothelial cancer. The assay was immunoSEQ multiplex PCR, and TCRdb's table has in-frame clones only and misses some. The repertoire holds more than 60,000 clones, almost 90% seen once, with around 11% in the top ten. Sample time point: peripheral blood 6 weeks after treatment start. Sample: PBMCs, taken around atezolizumab (anti-PD-L1) treatment. These receptors originate from a man aged 60 to 69 with urothelial cancer.

This chain uses TRBV19 with TRBJ1-5, with D possibly matching TRBD1 (6 bases). CDR1 and CDR2 from the germline V gene are LNHDA and SQIVND (reference sequence). The length of the CDR3 is 14 residues. V lost 2 bases, J lost 6 bases, and 11 bases lay in between. The CDR3 is CASSITGGAQPQHF. Written as DNA, the CDR3 is TGTGCCAGTAGTATAACTGGGGGCGCTCAGCCCCAGCATTTT.

The chain has TRBV11-3 and TRBJ2-5, with 14 bases identical to TRBD2. V dropped 1 base and J dropped 6; count of bases not matched to a gene: 4. The CDR3 extends over 16 amino acids. Looked up from germline, CDR1 is SGHNT and CDR2 is YENEEA. CDR3 sequence reads: CASSLGLAGGRKTQYF. CDR3 DNA: TGTGCCAGCAGCTTAGGACTAGCGGGGGGGCGGAAGACCCAGTACTTC.

The rearrangement links TRBV28 to TRBJ2-7; 8 bases line up with TRBD1. Trimming cost V 6 bases and J 4 bases; bases outside gene matches: 11. Germline-derived CDR1 and CDR2 are MDHEN and SYDVKM. This CDR3 has 15 residues. The CDR3 bases are TGTGCCAGCAGGGGGGGAGGACAGGGAAGGTACGAGCAGTACTTC. Amino acid sequence: CASRGGGQGRYEQYF.

The rearrangement links TRBV5-6 to TRBJ2-3; TRBD1 matches at 8 bases. J gave up 4 bases and V 0 bases, and 7 bases lay outside the gene matches. The length of the CDR3 is 16 residues. Germline V gene lookup returns CDR1 SGHDT and CDR2 YYEEEE. CDR3 sequence: CASSLGAQGASDTQYF. In DNA, the CDR3 is TGTGCCAGCAGCTTGGGAGCCCAGGGGGCATCAGATACGCAGTATTTT.

The chain links TRBV5-1 to TRBJ2-1, with TRBD2 matching 8 bases. The germline gives CDR1 SGHRS, CDR2 YFSETQ. V lost 4 bases, J lost 10 bases, and 16 bases stayed unmatched. The CDR3 consists of 16 residues. CDR3 region: CASSRTLPGLVQEQFF. The CDR3 DNA sequence: TGCGCCAGCAGCCGAACACTACCGGGACTAGTTCAGGAGCAGTTCTTC.

The chain links TRBV18 to TRBJ1-1; D unresolved. The germline gives CDR1 KGHSH, CDR2 LQKENI. This CDR3 has 13 amino acids. With 3 bases removed from V and 5 bases from J, the gap between germline ends came to 10 bases. The DNA of the CDR3 is TGTGCCAGCTCACCCCTTACGGAGACTGAAGCTTTCTTT. Residues: CASSPLTETEAFF.

This chain joins TRBV28 and TRBJ2-2; D may be TRBD2 (6 bases). Germline CDR1 reads MDHEN; CDR2 reads SYDVKM. Trimming left V 9 bases short and J 2 bases short, with 16 bases between. The CDR3 length is 15 residues. This CDR3 is CASRVAGSNTGELFF. The DNA for the CDR3 is TGTGCCAGTAGGGTTGCCGGGAGCAACACCGGGGAGCTGTTTTTT.

This chain joins TRBV9 and TRBJ1-1; 9 bases match TRBD1. This CDR3 has 16 residues. Trimming at V came to 0 bases and at J to 4 bases, leaving 7 bases not matched to a gene. Germline V lookup: CDR1 SGDLS, CDR2 YYNGEE. CDR3 sequence reads: CASSVVGQGLTTEAFF. CDR3 coding DNA: TGTGCCAGCAGCGTAGTGGGACAGGGATTGACCACTGAAGCTTTCTTT.

The rearrangement links TRBV11-3 to TRBJ2-3; D is ambiguous. Germline V CDR1 and CDR2: SGHNT, YENEEA. The CDR3 is 13 amino acids. The ends were cut back, 1 base at V and 4 bases at J, with 6 bases in the middle. As DNA, the CDR3 is TGTGCCAGCAGCTTAGTGGCCGCAGATACGCAGTATTTT. This codes for CASSLVAADTQYF.

This clone was picked up a small number of times. The V call is TRBV6-5, the J call TRBJ2-7, with unresolved D. The germline V and J ends were trimmed by 6 bases and 3 bases, with 12 bases remaining between them. In germline, CDR1 is MNHEY, CDR2 SVGAGI. The length of the CDR3 is 13 residues. CDR3 DNA: TGTGCCAGCAGCCTATCTGAGCACTACGAGCAGTACTTC. Translated: CASSLSEHYEQYF.

This sequence joins TRBV7-2 and TRBJ2-7; TRBD1 is a possible D gene (5 bases). Trimming left V 7 bases short and J 6 bases short, with 19 bases between. Per germline, CDR1 SGHTA and CDR2 FQGNSA. CDR3 size: 14 residues. Here the CDR3 DNA reads TGTGCCAGCACTACTGTAGGAGACAGCTCCGAGCAGTACTTC. It yields the protein CASTTVGDSSEQYF.

V usage is TRBV2 and J usage is TRBJ1-2; D gene unclear. This CDR3 is built from 15 residues. The V and J ends lost 6 bases and 0 bases respectively, with 14 bases between them. The germline V gene has CDR1 SNHLY and CDR2 FYNNEI. The CDR3 sequence: CASSNLPSSNYGYTF. In DNA form, the CDR3 reads TGTGCCAGCAGCAATCTACCTTCGTCTAACTATGGCTACACCTTC.

This clone appeared a few times. The chain uses TRBV10-3 and TRBJ2-1, with TRBD2 as a possible D gene (5 bases). The length of the CDR3 is 13 residues. Deletions cut 7 bases from V and 4 bases from J, with 11 bases between. The germline gives CDR1 ENHRY, CDR2 SYGVKD. This CDR3 reads CAIKPTKYNEQFF. The CDR3 DNA reads as TGTGCCATCAAACCGACTAAGTACAATGAGCAGTTCTTC.

The genes are TRBV11-3 and TRBJ2-1; TRBD2 matches 13 bases. Germline trimming cut 5 bases from V and 4 bases from J; bases unmatched to any gene: 2. From germline, CDR1 is SGHNT and CDR2 YENEEA. The CDR3 has 15 amino acids. CDR3 coding DNA: TGTGCCAGCAGCGAACTAGCGGGGGGGTACAATGAGCAGTTCTTC. Its protein is CASSELAGGYNEQFF.

The genes are TRBV13 and TRBJ2-2, with unresolved D. Per the germline V gene, CDR1 is PRHDT and CDR2 is FYEKMQ (reference sequence). The V gene lost 5 bases and the J gene lost 5 bases, with 12 bases spanning the gap. This CDR3 spans 14 amino acids. DNA of the CDR3: TGTGCCAGCAGCAAGCGCCTAGAAACCGGGGAGCTGTTTTTT. It yields the protein CASSKRLETGELFF.

V is TRBV10-2 and J is TRBJ2-5, with 10 bases aligning to TRBD2. The CDR3 is made up of 15 amino acids. J lost 7 bases, V lost 6 bases, and 11 bases had no gene match. CDR1 is WSHSY and CDR2 is SAAADI in the germline V gene. As DNA, the CDR3 is TGCGCCAGCAGGGATAGCGGGGGGACCGCCATGACCCAGTACTTC. Protein product: CASRDSGGTAMTQYF.

This chain connects TRBV7-8 to TRBJ2-1; the match to TRBD2 covers 9 bases. The CDR3 length is 16 residues. Germline assignment: CDR1 SGHVS and CDR2 FQNEAQ. With V trimmed by 5 bases and J by 9 bases, 14 bases remained unmatched. The CDR3 spells CASSPRSAGGLGEQFF. CDR3 nucleotides: TGTGCCAGCAGCCCCAGGTCGGCGGGGGGGCTCGGTGAGCAGTTCTTC.